These 8 T cell receptor beta chains share one sample of origin, sequenced in a study of monozygotic twins with inflammatory bowel disease. TCRdb reanalyzed the 5' RACE reads, giving one entry per CDR3 protein sequence and no DNA. The sample table sets out around 200,000 distinct CDR3 sequences. Sequencing was done on a sample of blood. The source of these receptors is a human donor with ulcerative colitis or Crohn's disease, or a healthy co-twin of an affected twin (not recorded which).

The chain links TRBV18 to TRBJ2-1; TCRdb indicates TRBD2, and absent DNA this call remains unverified. Per germline, CDR1 KGHSH and CDR2 LQKENI. The CDR3 sequence is 14 residues long. CDR3 residues: CASSLAGQTNEQFF.

The CDR3 sequence: CATSETGTGALAFF. This rearrangement joins TRBV24-1 to TRBJ1-1; the TCRdb call, TRBD1, lacks DNA for checking. The CDR3 consists of 14 residues. Looked up from germline, CDR1 is KGHDR and CDR2 is SFDVKD.

V and J are TRBV27 and TRBJ2-7; checking the TCRdb D call of TRBD1 is not possible without DNA. The CDR3 contains 14 residues. Looked up from germline, CDR1 is MNHEY and CDR2 is SMNVEV (reference sequence). Here the CDR3 reads CASRDQGGTYEQYF.

The chain recombines TRBV5-1 with TRBJ2-7; checking the TCRdb D call of TRBD1 is not possible without DNA. Germline V lookup: CDR1 SGHRS, CDR2 YFSETQ. The CDR3 consists of 15 residues. The CDR3: CASSLQDRGFYEQYF.

CDR3 protein: CSAEFSGGVRETQYF. The chain carries TRBV20-1 and TRBJ2-5; TCRdb's assignment of TRBD2 cannot be checked, as there is no DNA. The CDR3 covers 15 residues. The germline V gene has CDR1 DFQATT and CDR2 SNEGSKA (reference sequence).

This CDR3 reads CSARLDRGSMWAFF. The chain links TRBV20-1 to TRBJ1-1. This CDR3 has 14 amino acids. Germline CDR1 and CDR2: DFQATT and SNEGSKA (reference sequence).

The V gene is TRBV12-3 or TRBV12-4, the J gene TRBJ2-7; the TCRdb call, TRBD2, lacks DNA for checking. This CDR3 has 16 amino acids. The CDR3: CASSLGPLGGAYEQYF.

This chain joins TRBV3-1 and TRBJ2-5; as DNA is missing, the TRBD2 call by TCRdb cannot be tested. CDR1 and CDR2 (germline): LGHDT, YNNKEL (reference sequence). The CDR3 sequence is 19 residues long. CDR3 amino acids: CASSPLWTSGARNQETQYF.